The TCR beta chain under discussion was sequenced for a study of blood T cell repertoires in COVID-19. Study details: Sites in the United States, Italy and Spain provided acute and convalescent COVID-19 samples. Sample material is recorded as cDNA or gDNA derived from T cells, B-cell-depleted T cells, or PBMCs.

Notes on this clone: Other DNA sequences in the sample encode the same CDR3.

Original handling: Researchers report that nucleated cell counts were estimated from reference gene primer amplification. The table came from immunoSEQ multiplex PCR; TCRdb's copy has only in-frame clones and leaves some out. The V and J calls and the clone size are those of that table, but D and trimming were determined from the DNA. The repertoire includes around 150,000 clones, 76% of them detected once, and 3.5% to 5.5% sits in the top ten. The germline gives CDR1 PRHDT, CDR2 FYEKMQ (reference sequence). The CDR3 length is 15 residues. V shed 5 bases and J shed 0 bases, with 12 bases lying between them.

The rearrangement joins TRBV13 to TRBJ2-3, with D possibly matching TRBD2 (7 bases). The TCR was taken from a woman of 80 years or more with active or convalescent COVID-19. Sequenced: peripheral blood. CDR3 sequence (DNA): TGTGCCAGCAGCCCCGGGGGGCCTAGCACAGATACGCAGTATTTT. Protein product: CASSPGGPSTDTQYF.